A single sample gave rise to the 7 T cell receptor beta chains below, sequenced in a study of PD-1 blockade in classical Hodgkin lymphoma. All trial patients relapsed after autologous stem cell transplantation. Some clones are missing from TCRdb's copy, which holds only in-frame ones; the method was immunoSEQ multiplex PCR. The sample has approximately 6,000 clones, about 86% seen once. This material consisted of peripheral blood mononuclear cells (PBMCs), taken before the second cycle of nivolumab. The receptors here all came from a human donor with classical Hodgkin lymphoma.

There are a few counts of this clone. V is TRBV14 and J is TRBJ2-6; no firm D call. Germline V gene lookup returns CDR1 SGHDN and CDR2 FVKESK. V lost 5 bases and J 5 bases, leaving 16 bases between the germline ends. The CDR3 runs 16 residues. The CDR3 DNA follows: TGTGCCAGCAGCTTGGGCAGAGAAAGTCGGGCCAACGTCCTGACTTTC. The encoded protein is CASSLGRESRANVLTF.

This clone has a handful of counts. The CDR3 protein is CASSPGQGLTPLHF. The DNA of the CDR3 is TGCGCCAGCAGCCCTGGACAGGGTTTGACACCCCTCCACTTT. The rearrangement joins TRBV5-1 to TRBJ1-6, with 8 positions matching TRBD1. Germline trimming cut 4 bases from V and 11 bases from J; bases unmatched to any gene: 8. CDR1 is SGHRS, CDR2 YFSETQ, per germline. The CDR3 contains 14 residues.

This clone was picked up one time. The rearrangement uses TRBV5-6 and TRBJ1-3; 8 bases agree with TRBD1. Germline trimming cut 4 bases from V and 0 bases from J; bases unmatched to any gene: 6. Germline V lookup: CDR1 SGHDT, CDR2 YYEEEE. CDR3 size: 16 residues. CDR3 DNA: TGTGCCAGCAGCGCTCGGGACAGGTTCTCTGGAAACACCATATATTTT. As protein: CASSARDRFSGNTIYF.

This clone was observed a single time. The V gene is TRBV14, the J gene TRBJ2-4; D may be TRBD2 (6 bases). In germline, CDR1 is SGHDN, CDR2 FVKESK. Trimming removed 0 bases from V and 6 bases from J, with 15 bases in between. The CDR3 length is 16 residues. The CDR3 sequence is CASSQDLGFGGNIQYF. The CDR3 coding sequence is TGTGCCAGCAGCCAAGATCTGGGGTTCGGGGGAAACATTCAGTACTTC.

CDR3 sequence (DNA): TGTGCCAGCACAAGTGATGGGGGTTCGCTTTTCGCGGACCTTAGCAATCAGCCCCAGCATTTT. Amino acid sequence: CASTSDGGSLFADLSNQPQHF. This rearrangement joins TRBV2 to TRBJ1-5; D is possibly TRBD1 (5 bases). The germline V and J ends were trimmed by 7 bases and 0 bases, with 31 bases remaining between them. The CDR3 covers 21 residues. Germline assignment: CDR1 SNHLY and CDR2 FYNNEI.

The chain is built from TRBV19 and TRBJ2-1; D is uncertain. Germline-derived CDR1 and CDR2 are LNHDA and SQIVND (reference sequence). The CDR3 has 19 amino acids. With 3 bases removed from V and 4 bases from J, the gap between germline ends came to 25 bases. CDR3 protein: CASSILGRLGPYSYNEQFF. The DNA for the CDR3 is TGTGCCAGTAGTATTCTCGGTCGGTTGGGCCCATATTCTTACAATGAGCAGTTCTTC.

CDR3 sequence reads: CASSTWDHANTGELFF. The CDR3 nucleotides read TGTGCCAGCAGCACTTGGGACCACGCTAACACCGGGGAGCTGTTTTTT. This chain uses TRBV7-9 with TRBJ2-2; the D gene could be TRBD1 or TRBD2 (5 bases each). The germline V gene has CDR1 SEHNR and CDR2 FQNEAQ (reference sequence). This CDR3 is built from 16 residues. V was shortened by 5 bases and J by 2 bases, with 15 bases between the two germline ends.